Listed here are 20 T cell receptor beta chains from one sample, sequenced in a study of tumor and adjacent non-tumor tissue in lung cancer (dated by TCRdb to the late 2010s). Bulk unsorted tissue served as the source for RNA extraction, and RNA quality was assessed using a NanoDrop ND-1000 and an Agilent 2100. The receptor library was made with multiplex PCR. For sequencing, an Illumina HiSeq 2500 was employed. TCRbeta libraries were constructed through three rounds of nested PCR with primers (Table S4) according to protocols adapted from ARM-PCR. TCRdb passed the public sequencing reads through fastp at Q25 and MiXCR, retaining productive beta sequences. Rows merge per CDR3 protein into single entries with the most common DNA and genes. The sample has tens of thousands of distinct CDR3 sequences on record, approximately 73% of them singletons. Jointly, the top ten make up roughly 30% of the sample.

The sequencing sample was made of lung tumor tissue. Receptors originate from a man aged 60-69 years with non-small cell lung cancer.

Points on this clonotype: An end of the junction differs from the germline gene, which may be a read error. The genes are TRBV5-6 and TRBJ2-3; unclear D gene. In germline, CDR1 is SGHDT, CDR2 YYEEEE. The CDR3 has 13 residues. The CDR3 protein is CAGSEMTADTQYF. The CDR3 nucleotides are TGTGCCGGCAGTGAGATGACGGCCGATACGCAGTATTTT.

This clonotype came up once. This chain joins TRBV12-3 or TRBV12-4 and TRBJ1-1; possible D gene TRBD1, 5 bases. The CDR3 consists of 13 residues. V lost 1 base and J 11 bases, leaving 14 bases between the germline ends. Written as DNA, the CDR3 is TGTGCCAGCAGTTTAGGGGCTCTCAGGGATGCTTTCTTT. Protein product: CASSLGALRDAFF.

The sample holds one count of this clonotype. Because it lacks the conserved phenylalanine or tryptophan at the end, this CDR3 is likely a read error. The V gene is TRBV5-6, the J gene TRBJ2-7, with D tentatively TRBD1 or TRBD2 (5 bases each). The DNA end is a closer match to TRBJ2-1, so the J assignment may be wrong. The CDR3 runs 14 residues. Germline V CDR1 and CDR2: SGHDT, YYEEEE. Here the CDR3 reads CASSRGPINYEQFL. CDR3 nucleotides: TGTGCCAGCAGCCGGGGCCCCATCAACTACGAGCAGTTCTTA.

In regard to this clonotype: An end of the junction differs from the germline gene, which may be a read error. This rearrangement joins TRBV11-3 to TRBJ2-7; the D is unclear. This CDR3 region has 16 residues. Germline V CDR1 and CDR2: SGHNT, YENEEA. Here the CDR3 DNA reads TGTGCCAGCAGCTTAGGAATTAGGACGGGTAACTACGTGCAGTACTTC. Amino acid sequence: CASSLGIRTGNYVQYF. Filled out from reference TRBV11-3 and TRBJ2-7, the complete variable domain reads EAGVVQSPRYKIIEKKQPVAFWCNPISGHNTLYWYLQNLGQGPELLIRYENEEAVDDSQLPKDRFSAERLKGVDSTLKIQPAELGDSAVYLCASSLGIRTGNYVQYFGPGTRLTVT.

With respect to this clonotype: A read error is possible here, since a much larger clone lies one base away. The V gene is TRBV2, the J gene TRBJ2-3; no clear D. The CDR3 has 14 amino acids. CDR1 and CDR2 (germline): SNHLY, FYNNEI. Trimming left V 4 bases short and J 3 bases short, with 11 bases between. The CDR3 here is CASSVSTRTDTQYF. CDR3 coding DNA: TGTGCCAGCAGTGTAAGCACTCGGACAGATACGCAGTATTTT.

The DNA of the CDR3 is TGTGCCATCAGTGAGATGGGGACTAGCGGGAGGTCTGGTACGCAGTATTTT. Protein sequence: CAISEMGTSGRSGTQYF. This sequence joins TRBV10-3 and TRBJ2-3; 15 bases are a match to TRBD2. The trim removed 2 bases at V and 8 bases at J, leaving 8 bases unmatched. This CDR3 comprises 17 residues. Germline CDR1 ENHRY, CDR2 SYGVKD.

In regard to this clonotype: A read error is likely, as this CDR3 ends without the conserved phenylalanine or tryptophan. It is unclear where the CDR3 begins or ends on the DNA, so no DNA is shown, and the CDR3 is as TCRdb lists it. The V gene is TRBV6-1, the J gene TRBJ2-7; the listed D gene, TRBD2, was not tested against the DNA. Per germline, CDR1 MNHNS and CDR2 SASEGT. The CDR3 sequence runs 14 residues, both termini included. CDR3 region: CASSEAGAPTRGHL.

Comments on this clonotype: The CDR3 does not end in the conserved phenylalanine or tryptophan, so this is likely a read error. This chain joins TRBV10-2 and TRBJ2-7, with TRBD1 as a possible D gene (6 bases). V was cut by 4 bases and J by 5 bases, with 12 bases left in between. The length of the CDR3 is 13 residues. Germline V gives CDR1 WSHSY, CDR2 SAAADI. CDR3 amino acids: CASSGGRGNEQYL. CDR3 in DNA: TGCGCCAGCAGTGGTGGCAGGGGCAACGAGCAGTACCTC.

About this clonotype: One junction end disagrees with the germline gene, perhaps due to a read error. This chain uses TRBV11-3 with TRBJ2-5; tentatively, D is TRBD1 or TRBD2 (5 bases each). CDR3 length equals 13 residues. Per germline, CDR1 SGHNT and CDR2 YENEEA. DNA for the CDR3: TGTGCCAGCATTCTCCGGGACCAAGAGACCCAGTGCTTC. It yields the protein CASILRDQETQCF.

The chain recombines TRBV12-2 with TRBJ1-5. TRBV12-2 is noted as a pseudogene. The CDR3 has 15 residues. Here the CDR3 DNA reads TGTGCAAGTCGCTTAGCCCGTTTTGACCATCAGCCCCAGCATTTT. This sequence encodes CASRLARFDHQPQHF.

This clonotype was detected only once. One end of the junction fails to match germline, which may point to a read error. The chain employs TRBV6-1 and TRBJ2-1, with 12 bases that match TRBD2. CDR1 and CDR2 from the germline V gene are MNHNS and SASEGT. The CDR3 has 16 amino acids. In DNA form, the CDR3 reads TGTACCAGCAGTGACCTAGCGGGAGGGCCGTTTTATGAACAGTTCTTC. Encoded protein: CTSSDLAGGPFYEQFF.

The rearrangement joins TRBV6-5 to TRBJ1-2; D is unresolved. V was clipped by 5 bases and J by 7 bases, with 29 bases between them. This CDR3 region has 18 residues. The germline V gene encodes CDR1 MNHEY and CDR2 SVGAGI. CDR3 loop: CASSNIGLVRDPISGYTF. CDR3 nucleotide sequence: TGTGCCAGCAGTAACATAGGCTTAGTACGGGATCCTATTAGTGGCTACACCTTC.

In regard to this clonotype: The junction differs from germline at one of its ends, possibly a read error. This chain connects TRBV5-1 to TRBJ1-1; maybe TRBD1 (5 bases). This CDR3 is built from 15 residues. Germline CDR1 reads SGHRS; CDR2 reads YFSETQ. CDR3 in amino acids: CVSCLNRLMNTEAFF. The DNA of the CDR3 is TGCGTCAGCTGCTTGAACAGGCTCATGAATACTGAAGCTTTCTTT.

Notes on this clonotype: At one boundary the junction diverges from the germline segment, which might be a read error. V and J are TRBV6-6 and TRBJ2-7; weak D call: TRBD2 (5 bases). The CDR3 runs 14 residues. From germline, CDR1 is MNHNY and CDR2 SVGAGI (reference sequence). DNA for the CDR3: TGTGCCAGTAGTTACGGGGTCCCCCCTAAAGAGCAGTACTTC. Residues: CASSYGVPPKEQYF.

This clonotype was seen only once. The chain employs TRBV20-1 and TRBJ2-7; TRBD1 is a possible D gene (6 bases). CDR3 length: 11 residues. Trimming pared 7 bases from V and 10 bases from J, leaving 17 bases between. The germline V gene encodes CDR1 DFQATT and CDR2 SNEGSKA (reference sequence). The CDR3 spells CSVQRDNPQYF. CDR3 bases: TGCAGTGTCCAACGGGACAACCCACAGTACTTC.

On this clonotype: Germline and junction disagree at one end, which may indicate a read error. The rearrangement joins TRBV6-1 to TRBJ2-7; the D is unclear. The CDR3 totals 11 residues. Per germline, CDR1 MNHNS and CDR2 SASEGT. The CDR3: CTSSENHEQYF. CDR3 nucleotide sequence: TGTACCAGCAGTGAAAACCACGAGCAATACTTC.

On this clonotype itself: The conserved phenylalanine or tryptophan is not found at the CDR3 terminus, so this likely reflects a read error. The rearrangement joins TRBV20-1 to TRBJ2-1; D may be TRBD2 (5 bases). The CDR3 has 11 residues. From germline, CDR1 is DFQATT and CDR2 SNEGSKA (reference sequence). The CDR3 spells CRAFTRNEQFI. Here the CDR3 DNA reads TGCAGAGCTTTTACTAGAAATGAGCAGTTCATC.

The V call is TRBV25-1, the J call TRBJ2-3; perhaps TRBD2 as D (6 bases). Germline V gene sequence: CDR1 MGHDK, CDR2 SYGVNS. The V end was cut by 1 base, the J end by 0 bases, with 17 bases between. The CDR3 extends over 18 amino acids. CDR3 bases: TGTGCCAGCAGTGAATTGAAGGGAGGAGGATCTAGCACAGATACGCAGTATTTT. Protein product: CASSELKGGGSSTDTQYF. The full variable domain, with the rest looked up from reference TRBV25-1 and TRBJ2-3, is EADIYQTPRYLVIGTGKKITLECSQTMGHDKMYWYQQDPGMELHLIHYSYGVNSTEKGDLSSESTVSRIRTEHFPLTLESARPSHTSQYLCASSELKGGGSSTDTQYFGPGTRLTVL.

V and J are TRBV5-1 and TRBJ2-5, with 12 bases matching TRBD2. J gave up 1 base and V 5 bases, and 15 bases lay outside the gene matches. Looked up from germline, CDR1 is SGHRS and CDR2 is YFSETQ. The CDR3 spans 19 residues. CDR3 DNA: TGCGCCAGCAGTCTAAGACAGGGGCTAGCGGGAGGGCTCCAAGAGACCCAGTACTTC. Protein: CASSLRQGLAGGLQETQYF.

As concerns this clonotype: A junction boundary mismatches the germline segment, possibly from a read error. The gene calls are TRBV29-1 and TRBJ1-3; D uncertain. The CDR3 consists of 12 residues. In germline, CDR1 is SQVTM, CDR2 ANQGSEA. This CDR3 reads CNVDSSGNTIYF. Here the CDR3 DNA reads TGCAACGTTGATAGCTCTGGAAACACCATATATTTT.